This TCR beta chain was identified during a study of T cell responses to AZD1222 COVID-19 vaccine. Overall study results and limits: The peak T cell response came first, and repertoires were sampled only after it.

The V end lost 3 bases, the J end lost 5 bases, and 11 bases lay between the germline ends. Per germline, CDR1 SGDLS and CDR2 YYNGEE. This CDR3 region has 13 residues. TCRdb keeps only in-frame clones here, not all; method: immunoSEQ multiplex PCR. This repertoire shows roughly 150,000 clones, roughly nine tenths found once; its top ten account for less than 2.5%. Of note for this clone: Its antigen is not known.

Source: peripheral blood, taken on day 0 of AZD1222 vaccination. V gene TRBV9 combines with J gene TRBJ1-1; possibly TRBD1 for D (6 bases). The TCR was taken from an adult in good health. The CDR3 protein is CASSGEGDTEAFF. In DNA form, the CDR3 reads TGTGCCAGCAGCGGGGAGGGGGATACTGAAGCTTTCTTT.